This T cell receptor beta chain was found in a study of cytomegalovirus exposure and HLA in healthy donors (dated by TCRdb to 2016 to 2017). About the study as a whole: According to a later analysis, the roughly 120 validation repertoires were produced on the same platform as the roughly 600 repertoires of the first cohort. The study aimed to test whether cataloging public T cell receptors could reveal signatures of past pathogen exposure. In addition to the first cohort of around 670 subjects, a separate validation cohort of approximately 120 different subjects was used. The study combined high-throughput TCR immunosequencing, statistical association of individual TCRs with disease status, and machine learning to predict cytomegalovirus infection status.

In the case of this clone: Its antigen is unknown. No much larger clone is present one base from it, and per-base qualities are unavailable.

Study-wide findings and limitations: The authors suggested that the approach could potentially be extended to other disease states and immunological phenotypes. The classifier was reported to diagnose cytomegalovirus status with high specificity and sensitivity in both the original cohort and the validation cohort. Most TCR sequences were observed very rarely across donors, whereas some public TCRs were present in many individuals. In a later analysis, TCRs clustered in the first cohort were found to also tend to co-occur in the roughly 110 validation repertoires, with 94% of cluster scores above 0. A later analysis lacked HLA typing for the validation cohort, so it scored co-occurrence in that cohort across all 120 or so repertoires. In vitro tests confirmed that a few of the cytomegalovirus-associated TCR beta chains recognize cytomegalovirus antigens. The study gave a list of 150 to 200 TCR beta chains associated with cytomegalovirus.

The donors were included in the validation cohort of over a hundred subjects, a group kept apart from the roughly 690-subject first cohort. Receptor amplification or capture employed the immunoSEQ multiplex PCR assay. On the study's bioinformatics: To diagnose cytomegalovirus status from the catalog of TCR beta chain sequences, a statistical classification framework was built. TCRdb retrieved this table from immuneACCESS and kept in-frame rearrangements only. Not all clones are present; in checked studies, unresolved V genes account for under half, and no reason is known for the remainder. The V and J calls and the clone size are those of that table, but D and trimming were determined from the DNA. The table for this sample lists over 150,000 clones; approximately 96% of them were counted only once. The biggest ten clones account for about 0.89% of the sample. The germline V gene encodes CDR1 SGHTA and CDR2 FQGNSA. Including cysteine and phenylalanine, the CDR3 has 16 amino acids. Only the CDR3 part of the read is kept: 48 bases, read in frame from the first base. A distance of 19 bases separates the germline ends of V and J, which lose 4 bases and 4 bases respectively.

Recombination linked TRBV7-2 to TRBJ2-5; the best D guess is TRBD2, with 6 bases matching. This TCR came from a woman under 30 in good health and CMV-seronegative. Sequenced: PBMCs. The CDR3 loop reads CASSYGPGVRGETQYF. The bases read TGTGCCAGCAGCTACGGTCCGGGGGTAAGGGGAGAGACCCAGTACTTC.